What follows are 18 T cell receptor beta chains derived from one specimen sequenced in a study of neurological immune-mediated disorders. TCRdb called the 5' RACE reads again in MiXCR, with one record for every CDR3 protein. The table records 60,000 to 85,000 distinct CDR3 sequences, 4% to 6% of them present only once. Sequencing used PBMCs. The receptors were sampled from a young man with multiple sclerosis.

Many counts were recorded for this clonotype. The V and J genes are TRBV29-1 and TRBJ1-2, with D possibly matching TRBD1 (6 bases). V lost 4 bases and J lost 4, with 10 bases in between. This CDR3 region has 12 residues. The germline CDR1 and CDR2 sequences are SQVTM and ANQGSEA. The CDR3 loop reads CSVADRSYGYTF. CDR3 DNA: TGCAGCGTTGCCGACAGGAGCTATGGCTACACCTTC.

This clonotype has ten or more counts. The rearrangement joins TRBV28 to TRBJ2-7, with 10 bases matching TRBD2. J lost 2 bases, V lost 2 bases, and 0 bases had no gene match. The CDR3 spans 14 residues. Germline V gene data show CDR1 as MDHEN and CDR2 as SYDVKM. The CDR3 DNA reads as TGTGCCAGCAGTTTAACTAGCGGGACCTACGAGCAGTACTTC. Translation: CASSLTSGTYEQYF.

This clonotype was counted ten times or more. The V gene is TRBV7-2, the J gene TRBJ2-3; D unclear. Germline CDR1 reads SGHTA; CDR2 reads FQGNSA. This CDR3 region has 14 residues. V was pared by 5 bases and J by 1 base, with 10 bases between. The CDR3 coding sequence is TGTGCCAGCAGCCGAGCAGTGGGCACAGATACGCAGTATTTT. It is translated as CASSRAVGTDTQYF.

At least ten counts were recorded for this clonotype. The CDR3 nucleotides read TGTGCCAGCAGCGGGGGTGCGGGGCCCCAGCATTTT. Protein product: CASSGGAGPQHF. The chain carries TRBV5-5 and TRBJ1-5; D is possibly TRBD1 (5 bases). CDR1 is SGHKS, CDR2 YYEKEE, per germline (reference sequence). The V end lost 4 bases, the J end lost 9 bases, and 11 bases lay between the germline ends. This CDR3 is built from 12 residues.

This clonotype has ten or more counts. This chain uses TRBV7-9 with TRBJ1-1; D not resolved. The CDR3 sequence is 14 residues long. Germline V gene sequence: CDR1 SEHNR, CDR2 FQNEAQ (reference sequence). Trimming stripped 2 bases from V and 0 bases from J, with 7 bases between. In DNA form, the CDR3 reads TGTGCCAGCAGCTTATCCACAGTGAACACTGAAGCTTTCTTT. This gives the protein CASSLSTVNTEAFF.

This clonotype was seen many times. This sequence joins TRBV7-3 and TRBJ2-3; 8 bases match TRBD2. Germline CDR1 reads SGHTA; CDR2 reads FQGTGA. CDR3 size: 16 residues. Germline trimming cut 1 base from V and 1 base from J; bases unmatched to any gene: 4. The CDR3 loop reads CASSLRSGGGTDTQYF. CDR3 coding DNA: TGTGCCAGCAGCTTAAGATCGGGGGGGGGCACAGATACGCAGTATTTT.

The sample holds many counts of this clonotype. This sequence joins TRBV10-2 and TRBJ1-6; D is unclear. Per germline, CDR1 WSHSY and CDR2 SAAADI. CDR3 length: 17 amino acids. The V and J ends lost 5 bases and 2 bases respectively, with 16 bases between them. The CDR3 here is CASSYRVGRAYNSPLHF. CDR3 sequence (DNA): TGCGCCAGCAGTTACCGGGTAGGACGGGCCTATAATTCACCCCTCCACTTT.

In its sample, this clonotype was seen many times. The chain links TRBV20-1 to TRBJ1-4, with D uncertain. The V gene's germline CDR1 is DFQATT and CDR2 SNEGSKA (reference sequence). The CDR3 has 11 residues. V lost 0 bases, J lost 7 bases, and 3 bases lay in between. CDR3 DNA: TGCAGTGCTAGAGAAAGTGAAAAACTGTTTTTT. Its protein is CSARESEKLFF.

This clonotype was seen repeatedly, ten times or more. The chain joins TRBV7-2 to TRBJ2-7, with D unclear. This CDR3 has 13 amino acids. From germline, CDR1 is SGHTA and CDR2 FQGNSA. Trimming cost V 4 bases and J 5 bases, with 12 bases left between them. Here the CDR3 DNA reads TGTGCCAGCAGCTCTGAGCCTACGGACGAGCAGTACTTC. Protein sequence: CASSSEPTDEQYF.

This clonotype was seen ten or more times. This chain connects TRBV6-6 to TRBJ1-2; D is uncertain. Looked up from germline, CDR1 is MNHNY and CDR2 is SVGAGI (reference sequence). The CDR3 spans 12 residues. The V gene lost 5 bases and the J gene lost 8 bases, with 12 bases spanning the gap. CDR3 region: CASSPSLGGYTF. CDR3 bases: TGTGCCAGCAGTCCCAGCCTGGGGGGCTACACCTTC.

This clonotype was picked up many times. The chain links TRBV7-2 to TRBJ1-6; 7 nucleotides align to TRBD1. The ends lost 8 bases at V and 5 bases at J; junction bases unmatched: 3. The CDR3 runs to 13 residues. Germline CDR1 reads SGHTA; CDR2 reads FQGNSA. CDR3 in DNA: TGTGCCAGCCGGGGACAGAATAATTCACCCCTCCACTTT. It codes for CASRGQNNSPLHF.

About this clonotype itself: At one end, the junction sequence differs from germline, possibly due to a read error. V gene TRBV20-1 combines with J gene TRBJ1-5; D ambiguous. The CDR3 totals 13 residues. Germline assignment: CDR1 DFQATT and CDR2 SNEGSKA (reference sequence). The CDR3 is CSARGYSNQPQNF. In DNA, the CDR3 is TGCAGTGCTAGAGGGTATAGCAATCAGCCCCAGAATTTT.

The table lists this clonotype with many counts. The rearrangement joins TRBV12-3 or TRBV12-4 to TRBJ2-1, with 8 nucleotides matching TRBD1. The CDR3 loop spans 17 amino acids. V lost 6 bases and J lost 9; bases outside the gene matches: 19. The CDR3 DNA follows: TGTGCCAGCAGCCGGACACCACGGACAGGGCGTTATGCTGAGCAGTTCTTC. It translates to CASSRTPRTGRYAEQFF.

The table lists this clonotype with many counts. The genes are TRBV5-1 and TRBJ2-3; D may be TRBD2 (6 bases). The V gene lost 0 bases and the J gene lost 6 bases, with 8 bases spanning the gap. The CDR3 is 13 residues long. The germline gives CDR1 SGHRS, CDR2 YFSETQ. The CDR3 sequence is CASSLAGVDTQYF. In DNA form, the CDR3 reads TGCGCCAGCAGCTTGGCGGGAGTGGATACGCAGTATTTT.

This clonotype was seen repeatedly, ten times or more. The chain joins TRBV12-3 or TRBV12-4 to TRBJ2-1, with D perhaps TRBD2 (5 bases). V was trimmed by 2 bases and J by 8 bases, leaving 13 bases between them. The length of the CDR3 is 14 residues. The CDR3 spells CASSLSVGVYEQFF. CDR3 DNA sequence: TGTGCCAGCAGTTTATCCGTGGGAGTCTATGAGCAGTTCTTC.

The table lists this clonotype with many counts. This chain uses TRBV7-8 with TRBJ2-3; no definite D call. The CDR3 runs to 14 residues. Trimming pared 5 bases from V and 4 bases from J, leaving 13 bases between. Germline assignment: CDR1 SGHVS and CDR2 FQNEAQ. The CDR3 nucleotides read TGTGCCAGCAGCCCGAAACCAGTTCCAGATACGCAGTATTTT. It specifies CASSPKPVPDTQYF.

The genes are TRBV20-1 and TRBJ1-2; TRBD1 matches 10 bases. Germline CDR1 reads DFQATT; CDR2 reads SNEGSKA (reference sequence). CDR3 length: 12 amino acids. J gave up 8 bases and V 4 bases, and 4 bases lay outside the gene matches. The CDR3 spells CSATGQGVGYTF. The CDR3 DNA reads TGCAGTGCTACTGGACAGGGGGTGGGCTACACCTTC.

At least ten counts were recorded for this clonotype. This sequence joins TRBV20-1 and TRBJ2-2; D call uncertain. V lost 5 bases, J lost 7 bases, and 20 bases lay in between. This CDR3 region has 15 residues. Germline assignment: CDR1 DFQATT and CDR2 SNEGSKA (reference sequence). In nucleotides, the CDR3 is TGCAGTGCTCAAACCGCACGCTACTCGGACGGGGAGCTGTTTTTT. Protein sequence: CSAQTARYSDGELFF.